The entry below gives a single T cell receptor (beta chain) sequence along with its context. The record originates from a study of blood T cell repertoires in COVID-19. Study-wide context: Sample material is recorded as cDNA or gDNA derived from T cells, B-cell-depleted T cells, or PBMCs.

The CDR3 sequence is 18 residues long. V trimming: 0 bases; J trimming: 6 bases; junction bases outside the gene matches: 6. Per the germline V gene, CDR1 is KGHSH and CDR2 is LQKENI. Methods used by the authors: Amplification of reference gene primers provided the estimated nucleated cell counts. The data were produced by immunoSEQ multiplex PCR, yet TCRdb's version contains in-frame clones alone and is incomplete. V and J calls and clone size come straight from that table; D and trimming were deduced from the DNA. The sample includes 20,000 to 30,000 clones, 90% seen only once; the top ten take about 7.4%.

The TCR originated in a human donor in a cohort sampled during active COVID-19. The sequenced sample was peripheral blood. The V call is TRBV18, the J call TRBJ2-1; TRBD2 aligns across 15 bases. CDR3 sequence reads: CASSPPVRTSGRANEQFF. The CDR3 nucleotides are TGTGCCAGCTCACCACCAGTTAGGACTAGCGGGAGGGCCAATGAGCAGTTCTTC.